This TCR beta chain was documented in a study of blood T cell repertoires in COVID-19. Study summary: The origin of the acute and convalescent COVID-19 samples was the United States, Italy and Spain. PBMCs, B-cell-depleted T cells, or T cells were the source of the cDNA or gDNA that made up the material.

Per the study methods: From reference gene primer amplification, estimates of nucleated cell counts were derived. The method was immunoSEQ multiplex PCR; TCRdb's version includes in-frame clones alone and lacks a portion of them. The V and J calls and clone size were taken over from that table, and D and trimming were inferred from the DNA. The sample records 350,000 or so clones, about 86% being singletons. Sample: peripheral blood. The source is a man aged 25 to 40 with active or convalescent COVID-19.

As DNA, the CDR3 is TGTGCCAGCAGCCAAGGGGGAGGGTATGGCTACACCTTC. Encoded protein: CASSQGGGYGYTF. The chain uses TRBV4-2 and TRBJ1-2; D uncertain. Germline lookup yields CDR1 LGHNA and CDR2 YNFKEQ. V shed 1 base and J shed 5 bases, with 8 bases lying between them. The CDR3 has 13 residues.